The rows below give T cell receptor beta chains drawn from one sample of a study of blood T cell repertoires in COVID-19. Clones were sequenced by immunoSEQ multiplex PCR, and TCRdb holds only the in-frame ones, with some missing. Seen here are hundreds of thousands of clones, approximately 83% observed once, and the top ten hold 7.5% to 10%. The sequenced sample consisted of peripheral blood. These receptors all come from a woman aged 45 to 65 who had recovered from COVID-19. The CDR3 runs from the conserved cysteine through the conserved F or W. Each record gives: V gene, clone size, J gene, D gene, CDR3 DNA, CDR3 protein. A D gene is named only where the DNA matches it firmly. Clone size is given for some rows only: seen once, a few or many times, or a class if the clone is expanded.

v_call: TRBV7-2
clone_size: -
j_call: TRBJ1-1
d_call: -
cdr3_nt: TGTGCCAGCAGCTTAGCGCCGGGGAATTTCGGTGAAGCTTTCTTT
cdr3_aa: CASSLAPGNFGEAFF

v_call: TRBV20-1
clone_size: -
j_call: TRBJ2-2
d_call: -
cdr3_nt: TGCAGTGCTAGTCCCCCGACTCTAACACCCAACACCGGGGAGCTGTTTTTT
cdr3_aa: CSASPPTLTPNTGELFF

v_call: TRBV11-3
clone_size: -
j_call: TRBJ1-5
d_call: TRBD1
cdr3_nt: TGTGCCAGCAGCATTTTGTGGGACAGGGGGACCTGCTTATCTCAGCCCCAGCATTTT
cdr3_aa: CASSILWDRGTCLSQPQHF

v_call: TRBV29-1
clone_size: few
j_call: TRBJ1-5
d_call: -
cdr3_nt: TGCAGCGTAGGGACACTAATTATTTGGGATCAGCCCCAGCATTTT
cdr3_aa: CSVGTLIIWDQPQHF

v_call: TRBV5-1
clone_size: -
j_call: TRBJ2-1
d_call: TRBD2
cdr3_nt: TGCGCCAGCAGCGGACTAGCGGGACTCAATGAGCAGTTCTTC
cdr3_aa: CASSGLAGLNEQFF

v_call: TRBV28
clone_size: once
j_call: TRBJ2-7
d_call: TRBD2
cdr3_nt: TGTGCCAGCAGCTTAACTAGCGGGTTCCGGTACGAGCAGTACTTC
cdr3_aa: CASSLTSGFRYEQYF

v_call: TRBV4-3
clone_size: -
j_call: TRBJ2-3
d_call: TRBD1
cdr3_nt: TGCGCCAGCAGCCAGCTGGGACAGACGAGCACAGATACGCAGTATTTT
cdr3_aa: CASSQLGQTSTDTQYF

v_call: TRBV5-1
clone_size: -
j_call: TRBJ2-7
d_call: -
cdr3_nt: TGCGCCAGCAGCTTGGCCGTAGGGGGAAGGCATTACGAGCAGTACTTC
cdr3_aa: CASSLAVGGRHYEQYF

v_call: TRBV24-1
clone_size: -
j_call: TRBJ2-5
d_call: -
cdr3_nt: TGTGCCACCAGTGACCAATTGCAAGAGACCCAGTACTTC
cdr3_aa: CATSDQLQETQYF

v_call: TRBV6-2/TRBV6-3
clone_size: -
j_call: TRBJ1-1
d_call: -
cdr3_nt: TGTGCCAGCAGTTACCCCCCATTGACGGTCGGGGACACTGAAGCTTTCTTT
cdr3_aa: CASSYPPLTVGDTEAFF

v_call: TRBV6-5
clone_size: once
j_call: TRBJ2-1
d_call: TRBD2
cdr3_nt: TGTGCCAGCAGGGGACTAGGCCGCAATGAGCAGTTCTTC
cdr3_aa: CASRGLGRNEQFF

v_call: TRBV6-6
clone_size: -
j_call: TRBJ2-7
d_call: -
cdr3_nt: TGTGCCAGCACCCCCGCAGGAAGCTACGAGCAGTACTTC
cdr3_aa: CASTPAGSYEQYF

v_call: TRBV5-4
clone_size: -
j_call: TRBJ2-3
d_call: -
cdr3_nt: TGTGCCAGCAGCTTAGGGGGGGGGAATTCAGATACGCAGTATTTT
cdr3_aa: CASSLGGGNSDTQYF

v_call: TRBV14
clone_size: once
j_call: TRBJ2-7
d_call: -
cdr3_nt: TGTGCCAGCAGCCCACGTACCTTCCCGCGGGGGCAGTACTTC
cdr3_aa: CASSPRTFPRGQYF

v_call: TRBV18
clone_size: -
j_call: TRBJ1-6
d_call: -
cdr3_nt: TGTGCCAGCTCACAGACAGAACAGTTCTCACCCCTCCACTTT
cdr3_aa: CASSQTEQFSPLHF

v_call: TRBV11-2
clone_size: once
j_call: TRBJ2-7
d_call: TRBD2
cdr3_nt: TGTGCCAGCAGCCGATTTTATAGCGGGAGGCAAACTTACGAGCAGTACTTC
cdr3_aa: CASSRFYSGRQTYEQYF